This note documents a single TCR beta chain sequence. Germline V gene data show CDR1 as SGHTA and CDR2 as FQGNSA. The CDR3 is 14 amino acids. Trimming removed 0 bases at V and 4 bases at J, with 10 bases between. In the study's own analysis: Estimated nucleated cell counts came from reference gene primer amplification. The assay was immunoSEQ multiplex PCR, and TCRdb's table has in-frame clones only and misses some. The DNA gave D and trimming, while V, J and clone size come from that table. The sample carries 55,000 to 70,000 clones, over 75% recorded once. This record belongs to a study of blood T cell repertoires in COVID-19. Study-level background: Samples taken during acute and convalescent COVID-19 were collected in the United States, Italy and Spain. T cells, B-cell-depleted T cells, or PBMCs provided the cDNA or gDNA that served as material.

The sample consisted of peripheral blood. This chain links TRBV7-2 with TRBJ2-7; D is unresolved. This clonotype was obtained from a woman aged 55 to 70 with COVID-19, enrolled during active disease. The CDR3 loop is CASSLALNSYEQYF. The CDR3 DNA reads TGTGCCAGCAGCTTAGCGCTGAACTCGTACGAGCAGTACTTC. Full variable domain (missing parts from reference TRBV7-2 and TRBJ2-7): GAGVSQSPSNKVTEKGKDVELRCDPISGHTALYWYRQSLGQGLEFLIYFQGNSAPDKSGLPSDRFSAERTGGSVSTLTIQRTQQEDSAVYLCASSLALNSYEQYFGPGTRLTVT.